Listed below are T cell receptor beta chains from one sample, sequenced in a study of T cell repertoires in urothelial bladder cancer. Assay used: immunoSEQ multiplex PCR; TCRdb lists only in-frame clones, some missing. The sample lists about 13,000 clones, around 64% occurring once. The sample taken for sequencing was tumor-infiltrating cells from bladder cancer. The receptors originated from a human donor with urothelial carcinoma. CDR3s include the opening cysteine and the closing phenylalanine or tryptophan. Fields, in order: clone size, V gene, J gene, D gene, CDR3 protein, CDR3 DNA. The D gene is left open where the match is weak. Clone size, where shown, is once, few, many, or a class for clones that have expanded.

size: medium-sized
V: TRBV5-5
J: TRBJ2-5
D: NA
CDR3: CASSREAPETQYF
DNA: TGTGCCAGCAGCCGAGAGGCTCCGGAGACCCAGTACTTC

size: NA
V: TRBV6-5
J: TRBJ2-5
D: TRBD2
CDR3: CAIGGLAGETQYF
DNA: TGTGCCATCGGAGGACTAGCGGGGGAGACCCAGTACTTC

size: NA
V: TRBV11-2
J: TRBJ2-5
D: NA
CDR3: CASSLGLSQQETQYF
DNA: TGTGCCAGCAGCTTAGGCCTAAGCCAACAAGAGACCCAGTACTTC

size: once
V: TRBV7-8
J: TRBJ1-2
D: NA
CDR3: CASSLSQGYGYTF
DNA: TGTGCCAGCAGCTTAAGCCAGGGGTATGGCTACACCTTC

size: few
V: TRBV6-5
J: TRBJ1-2
D: NA
CDR3: CASSYNPDLYGYTF
DNA: TGTGCCAGCAGTTACAATCCAGACCTCTATGGCTACACCTTC

size: NA
V: TRBV7-6
J: TRBJ2-1
D: TRBD2
CDR3: CASSLDRSGGYNEQFF
DNA: TGTGCCAGCAGCTTAGACCGAAGCGGGGGCTACAATGAGCAGTTCTTC

size: NA
V: TRBV7-9
J: TRBJ1-2
D: NA
CDR3: CASSLARGLAYGYTF
DNA: TGTGCCAGCAGCTTAGCCCGCGGCCTGGCGTATGGCTACACCTTC

size: NA
V: TRBV5-1
J: TRBJ2-7
D: TRBD1
CDR3: CASSRTGGLSYEQYF
DNA: TGCGCCAGCAGCCGGACAGGGGGCCTCTCCTACGAGCAGTACTTC

size: few
V: TRBV5-8
J: TRBJ2-5
D: NA
CDR3: CASSLKGEETQYF
DNA: TGTGCCAGCAGCTTGAAGGGGGAAGAGACCCAGTACTTC

size: NA
V: TRBV30
J: TRBJ2-5
D: NA
CDR3: CAVGGGPETQYF
DNA: TGTGCCGTCGGCGGAGGGCCAGAGACCCAGTACTTC

size: NA
V: TRBV19
J: TRBJ2-3
D: NA
CDR3: CASSVDTRSTDTQYF
DNA: TGTGCCAGTAGTGTCGACACCCGTAGCACAGATACGCAGTATTTT

size: NA
V: TRBV2
J: TRBJ2-2
D: TRBD1
CDR3: CASSRDRGRNTGELFF
DNA: TGTGCCAGCAGTCGAGACAGGGGGCGGAACACCGGGGAGCTGTTTTTT

size: NA
V: TRBV29-1
J: TRBJ2-7
D: TRBD1
CDR3: CSVPSGTGLYEQYF
DNA: TGCAGCGTTCCGTCCGGGACAGGGCTCTACGAGCAGTACTTC

size: NA
V: TRBV19
J: TRBJ2-6
D: NA
CDR3: CASSGLTSGANVLTF
DNA: TGTGCCAGTAGTGGGCTTACCTCGGGGGCCAACGTCCTGACTTTC

size: NA
V: TRBV27
J: TRBJ2-2
D: NA
CDR3: CASSFSPRSGELFF
DNA: TGTGCCAGCAGTTTTAGTCCGAGATCCGGGGAGCTGTTTTTT

size: NA
V: TRBV7-7
J: TRBJ1-1
D: NA
CDR3: CASSLVRNTEAFF
DNA: TGTGCCAGCAGCTTAGTAAGGAACACTGAAGCTTTCTTT

size: NA
V: TRBV5-1
J: TRBJ2-7
D: TRBD2
CDR3: CASSLASGGAPYEQYF
DNA: TGCGCCAGCAGCTTGGCTAGCGGGGGGGCCCCGTACGAGCAGTACTTC

size: NA
V: TRBV19
J: TRBJ2-2
D: NA
CDR3: CASSIDTGFRSTGELFF
DNA: TGTGCCAGTAGTATAGATACAGGGTTCCGTTCAACCGGGGAGCTGTTTTTT

size: NA
V: TRBV5-1
J: TRBJ2-1
D: NA
CDR3: CASSFGEYNEQFF
DNA: TGCGCCAGCAGCTTCGGGGAATACAATGAGCAGTTCTTC

size: NA
V: TRBV5-1
J: TRBJ1-1
D: NA
CDR3: CASSLAGVGTEAFF
DNA: TGCGCCAGCAGCTTGGCCGGGGTTGGTACTGAAGCTTTCTTT

size: NA
V: TRBV7-3
J: TRBJ2-3
D: NA
CDR3: CASSPTDKPTDTQYF
DNA: TGTGCCAGCAGCCCGACGGATAAGCCTACAGATACGCAGTATTTT

size: NA
V: TRBV7-8
J: TRBJ1-1
D: NA
CDR3: CASSPEEGLNTEAFF
DNA: TGTGCCAGCAGCCCCGAGGAGGGCTTGAACACTGAAGCTTTCTTT

size: NA
V: TRBV7-3
J: TRBJ2-2
D: NA
CDR3: CASSLNGLTGELFF
DNA: TGTGCCAGCAGCTTAAATGGCCTCACCGGGGAGCTGTTTTTT

size: NA
V: TRBV7-9
J: TRBJ2-5
D: NA
CDR3: CASSLSLGEETQYF
DNA: TGTGCCAGCAGCTTAAGTCTAGGGGAAGAGACCCAGTACTTC

size: NA
V: TRBV2
J: TRBJ2-4
D: NA
CDR3: CASMVEAGLNIQYF
DNA: TGTGCCAGCATGGTGGAGGCGGGGTTAAACATTCAGTACTTC

size: NA
V: TRBV5-1
J: TRBJ2-7
D: TRBD1
CDR3: CASSSGQGQPSNEQYF
DNA: TGCGCCAGCAGCTCGGGACAGGGCCAACCGTCCAACGAGCAGTACTTC

size: NA
V: TRBV6-6
J: TRBJ1-5
D: NA
CDR3: CASSDRHSNQPQHF
DNA: TGTGCCAGCAGCGACAGGCATAGCAATCAGCCCCAGCATTTT

size: NA
V: TRBV4-2
J: TRBJ1-6
D: NA
CDR3: CASSQEGAGGPYNSPLHF
DNA: TGTGCCAGCAGCCAAGAAGGAGCGGGGGGCCCCTATAATTCACCCCTCCACTTT

size: NA
V: TRBV7-6
J: TRBJ2-1
D: TRBD2
CDR3: CASSSLAGALYNEQFF
DNA: TGTGCCAGCAGCTCCCTAGCGGGGGCCCTCTACAATGAGCAGTTCTTC

size: NA
V: TRBV29-1
J: TRBJ2-3
D: TRBD2
CDR3: CSVRAGGLSVDTQYF
DNA: TGCAGCGTTCGTGCCGGGGGACTATCCGTAGATACGCAGTATTTT

size: NA
V: TRBV10-3
J: TRBJ2-5
D: TRBD2
CDR3: CAISPRGGRETQYF
DNA: TGTGCCATCAGTCCTCGGGGGGGCCGGGAGACCCAGTACTTC

size: NA
V: TRBV19
J: TRBJ2-5
D: NA
CDR3: CASSSRYRETQYF
DNA: TGTGCCAGTAGTTCCCGATACCGGGAGACCCAGTACTTC

size: medium-sized
V: TRBV4-3
J: TRBJ2-2
D: NA
CDR3: CASSPGTDTGELFF
DNA: TGCGCCAGCAGCCCCGGGACGGACACCGGGGAGCTGTTTTTT

size: once
V: TRBV19
J: TRBJ2-7
D: NA
CDR3: CASSLGGRGSYEQYF
DNA: TGTGCCAGTAGCCTGGGGGGACGGGGGAGCTACGAGCAGTACTTC

size: NA
V: TRBV19
J: TRBJ2-7
D: TRBD1
CDR3: CASSMGSRGRREQYF
DNA: TGTGCCAGTAGTATGGGTTCCAGGGGGCGTAGAGAGCAGTACTTC

size: NA
V: TRBV5-4
J: TRBJ2-1
D: TRBD2
CDR3: CASSPRLANEQFF
DNA: TGTGCCAGCAGCCCAAGACTAGCCAATGAGCAGTTCTTC

size: NA
V: TRBV27
J: TRBJ1-4
D: TRBD1
CDR3: CASSLLTGGEKLFF
DNA: TGTGCCAGCAGTCTTCTAACAGGGGGTGAAAAACTGTTTTTT

size: NA
V: TRBV5-1
J: TRBJ1-4
D: TRBD1
CDR3: CASSMTGTGTEKLFF
DNA: TGCGCCAGCAGCATGACCGGGACAGGGACTGAAAAACTGTTTTTT

size: NA
V: TRBV4-2
J: TRBJ1-1
D: TRBD1
CDR3: CASSRPDRVDTEAFF
DNA: TGTGCCAGCAGCCGGCCGGACAGGGTTGACACTGAAGCTTTCTTT

size: NA
V: TRBV5-4
J: TRBJ2-5
D: NA
CDR3: CASSRRSGSQETQYF
DNA: TGTGCCAGCAGCCGGAGGTCAGGGTCCCAAGAGACCCAGTACTTC

size: NA
V: TRBV29-1
J: TRBJ1-1
D: NA
CDR3: CSVRPRGGNTEAFF
DNA: TGCAGCGTAAGGCCGAGGGGCGGGAACACTGAAGCTTTCTTT

size: NA
V: TRBV7-7
J: TRBJ2-1
D: TRBD1
CDR3: CASSPGTGRADEQFF
DNA: TGTGCTAGCAGCCCTGGGACAGGCCGCGCGGATGAGCAGTTCTTC

size: NA
V: TRBV4-1
J: TRBJ2-5
D: NA
CDR3: CASSPLEGSQETQYF
DNA: TGCGCCAGCAGCCCGTTGGAAGGGTCTCAAGAGACCCAGTACTTC

size: NA
V: TRBV5-1
J: TRBJ1-1
D: NA
CDR3: CASSSDTEAFF
DNA: TGCGCCAGCAGCTCTGACACTGAAGCTTTCTTT

size: NA
V: TRBV11-1
J: TRBJ1-4
D: NA
CDR3: CASSFRSSQNEKLFF
DNA: TGTGCCAGCAGCTTTCGGAGTTCTCAAAATGAAAAACTGTTTTTT

size: NA
V: TRBV9
J: TRBJ2-3
D: TRBD2
CDR3: CASSVGRGGPDTQYF
DNA: TGTGCCAGCAGCGTAGGGCGGGGGGGCCCAGATACGCAGTATTTT

size: NA
V: TRBV5-5
J: TRBJ1-5
D: NA
CDR3: CASSFWDGGQPQHF
DNA: TGTGCCAGCAGCTTTTGGGACGGGGGGCAGCCCCAGCATTTT

size: NA
V: TRBV11-2
J: TRBJ2-3
D: NA
CDR3: CASSLQLTDTQYF
DNA: TGTGCCAGCAGCCTACAGCTCACAGATACGCAGTATTTT

size: NA
V: TRBV4-3
J: TRBJ2-3
D: TRBD2
CDR3: CASSQELAGGTDTQYF
DNA: TGCGCCAGCAGCCAAGAACTAGCGGGGGGCACAGATACGCAGTATTTT